What follows is one TCR beta chain and its context. The specificity of this receptor is unknown. No much larger clonotype is one base removed from it; base qualities were not supplied. The data belong to a study of identifying expanded T cells in peripheral blood (dated by TCRdb to about 2019). Regarding the study in general: Technical replicates were generated by sequencing separate aliquots of the same genomic DNA pool, and four replicates were compared pairwise. Study-level results and caveats: The binomial model flagged about 1.1 differentially abundant clones between technical replicates but approximately 15 over around 2 weeks and 19 over four weeks. It was expected by the authors that biological variance in healthy repertoires might increase further over much longer intervals, such as months to years. Both the number of clones called differentially abundant and the false-positive rate were significantly reduced by the beta-binomial model across all healthy-donor time intervals. For all healthy donors, the variance in clone template counts between approximately 2-week samples rose significantly as total template count increased.

The immunoSEQ Assay, which uses bias-controlled multiplex PCR amplification of genomic DNA, was used to profile TCRbeta CDR3 regions. Turning to the authors' computational methods: The absolute abundance of each unique TCRbeta CDR3 region was quantified after sequences were collapsed and filtered. Differential abundance was tested with two models: a binomial (Fisher-equivalent) model and a beta-binomial model that adds time-dependent variance fitted from healthy donors. Any clone with fewer than 5 combined templates was excluded, and a clone was called differentially abundant if its Benjamini-Hochberg FDR was below 0.01. Beta-binomial variance was modeled as a function of total template count across the two samples using the form v = (b*log(k)+a)^2. Held by TCRdb, this immuneACCESS table contains in-frame sequences only and omits some clones. Under half of the omission traces to an unresolved V gene where checked; the cause of the rest is unknown. That table furnishes V, J and clone size, whereas the DNA furnished D and trimming. The sample has approximately 57,000 clones on record, around nine tenths of them singletons. The ten biggest clones cover approximately 3.8% of the sample.

Taken from the germline V gene (reference sequence), the CDR1 and CDR2 loops are LNHNV and YYDKDF. The CDR3 has 15 amino acids, counting the end cysteine and phenylalanine. Just the 45-base CDR3 DNA is kept, in frame starting at base 1. From V the trimming removes 3 bases and from J it removes 5 bases, while the gene matches leave 7 bases of the junction unaccounted for. During the collection period, no immune events, such as infections, were documented for the healthy donors. Healthy-donor blood repertoires served as a training cohort to calibrate time-dependent variance in a beta-binomial model of T-cell clone differential abundance. The training cohort comprised approximately ten healthy donors, 3 female and 7 male. The donors were between roughly 29 and 65 years old, with an average age of about 47 years. Whole blood, obtained from a commercial supplier, was collected from each healthy donor at three time points spaced two weeks apart. For immunosequencing, genomic DNA was extracted from whole blood that had not been sorted.

The chain joins TRBV15 to TRBJ2-7; 10 central bases correspond to TRBD1. The source is a person between 18 and 75 years old in good health. Sequences were obtained from blood. The DNA reads as follows: TGTGCCACCAGCAGTGGTGCGGGACAGGGGAACGAGCAGTACTTC. This sequence encodes CATSSGAGQGNEQYF. Extended through the reference TRBV15 and TRBJ2-7 proteins, this CDR3 yields the full variable domain: DAMVIQNPRYQVTQFGKPVTLSCSQTLNHNVMYWYQQKSSQAPKLLFHYYDKDFNNEADTPDNFQSRRPNTSFCFLDIRSPGLGDTAMYLCATSSGAGQGNEQYFGPGTRLTVT.